This T cell receptor beta chain originates from a study of low-dose radiotherapy and immunotherapy resistance in tumors. Study-level background: The regimen for patients comprised intravenous nivolumab 240 mg every two weeks plus intravenous ipilimumab 1 mg/kg every six weeks.

CDR1 is SNHLY, CDR2 FYNNEI, per germline. V was pared by 0 bases and J by 7 bases, with 9 bases between. The CDR3 totals 13 residues. This clonotype was seen a handful of times. First-strand cDNA used TRAV- and TRBV-specific primers, covering alpha and beta chains. The TCRs were subjected to amplification over roughly 20 PCR cycles employing a constant-region primer in conjunction with a V-primer adapter. TCRdb re-called the reads through MiXCR, storing one row per CDR3 protein. The data contain 95,000 to 100,000 distinct CDR3 sequences, less than 25% of them singletons. The time point: after trial treatment. As to treatment: LDRT plus nivolumab, ipilimumab, low-dose cyclophosphamide and aspirin (RACIN trial). The presence of advanced solid tumors lacking tumor-infiltrating lymphocytes characterized eligible patients.

This receptor was obtained from a male donor with prostate cancer. This specimen was PBMCs, taken after low-dose radiotherapy plus immunotherapy. The rearrangement links TRBV2 to TRBJ2-5, with D tentatively TRBD2 (5 bases). The CDR3 sequence is CASSEARVATQYF. The CDR3 coding sequence is TGTGCCAGCAGTGAAGCGAGGGTGGCGACCCAGTACTTC.